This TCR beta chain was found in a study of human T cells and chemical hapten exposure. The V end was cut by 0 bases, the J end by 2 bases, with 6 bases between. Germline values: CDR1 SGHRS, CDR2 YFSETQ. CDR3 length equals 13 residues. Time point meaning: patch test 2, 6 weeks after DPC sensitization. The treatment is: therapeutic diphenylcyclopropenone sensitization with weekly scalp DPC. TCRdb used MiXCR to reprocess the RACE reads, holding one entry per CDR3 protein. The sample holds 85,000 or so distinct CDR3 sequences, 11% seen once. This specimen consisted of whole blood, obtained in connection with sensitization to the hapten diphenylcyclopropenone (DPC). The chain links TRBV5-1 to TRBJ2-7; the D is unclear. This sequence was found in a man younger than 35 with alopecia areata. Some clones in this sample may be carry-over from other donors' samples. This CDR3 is CASSLDSAYEQYV. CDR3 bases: TGCGCCAGCAGCTTGGACTCAGCCTACGAGCAGTACGTC.